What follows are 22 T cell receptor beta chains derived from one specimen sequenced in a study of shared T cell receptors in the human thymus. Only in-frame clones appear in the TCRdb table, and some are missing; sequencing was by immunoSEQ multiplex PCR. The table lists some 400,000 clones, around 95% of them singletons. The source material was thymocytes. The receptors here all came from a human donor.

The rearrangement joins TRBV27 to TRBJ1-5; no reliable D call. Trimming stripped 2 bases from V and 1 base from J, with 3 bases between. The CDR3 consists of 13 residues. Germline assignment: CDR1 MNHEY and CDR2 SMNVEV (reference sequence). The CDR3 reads CASSLISNQPQHF. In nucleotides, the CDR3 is TGTGCCAGCAGTTTAATCAGCAATCAGCCCCAGCATTTT.

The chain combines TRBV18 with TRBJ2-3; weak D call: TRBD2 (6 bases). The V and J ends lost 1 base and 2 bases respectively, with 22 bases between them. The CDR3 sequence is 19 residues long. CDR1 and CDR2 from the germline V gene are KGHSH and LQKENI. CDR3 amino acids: CASSPRTGVGTSTTDTQYF. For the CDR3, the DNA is TGTGCCAGCTCACCACGGACCGGAGTTGGGACTTCTACCACAGATACGCAGTATTTT.

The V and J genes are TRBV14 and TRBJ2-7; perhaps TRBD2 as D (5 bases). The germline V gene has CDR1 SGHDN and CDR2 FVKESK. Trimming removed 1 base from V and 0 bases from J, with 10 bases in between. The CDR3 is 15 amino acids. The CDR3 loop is CASSQVGLHSYEQYF. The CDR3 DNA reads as TGTGCCAGCAGCCAAGTCGGACTCCACTCCTACGAGCAGTACTTC.

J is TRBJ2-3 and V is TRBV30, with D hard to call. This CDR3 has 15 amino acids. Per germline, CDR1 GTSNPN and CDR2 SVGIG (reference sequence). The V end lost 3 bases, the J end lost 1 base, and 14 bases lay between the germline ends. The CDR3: CAWSAHGVRTDTQYF. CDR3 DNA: TGTGCCTGGAGCGCTCATGGGGTCCGCACAGATACGCAGTATTTT.

This CDR3 reads CASSVMKGSETYEQYF. CDR3 DNA sequence: TGTGCCAGCAGCGTAATGAAGGGCAGCGAAACCTACGAGCAGTACTTC. The chain links TRBV7-6 to TRBJ2-7; unclear D gene. V lost 5 bases, J lost 2 bases, and 19 bases lay in between. This CDR3 is 16 amino acids long. Germline-derived CDR1 and CDR2 are SGHVS and FNYEAQ.

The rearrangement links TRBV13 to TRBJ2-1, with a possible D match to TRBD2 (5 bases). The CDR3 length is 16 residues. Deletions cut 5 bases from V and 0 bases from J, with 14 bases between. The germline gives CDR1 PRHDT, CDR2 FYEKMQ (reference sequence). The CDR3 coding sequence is TGTGCCAGCAGCCCGAAGGACTGGGGCTCCTACAATGAGCAGTTCTTC. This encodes CASSPKDWGSYNEQFF.

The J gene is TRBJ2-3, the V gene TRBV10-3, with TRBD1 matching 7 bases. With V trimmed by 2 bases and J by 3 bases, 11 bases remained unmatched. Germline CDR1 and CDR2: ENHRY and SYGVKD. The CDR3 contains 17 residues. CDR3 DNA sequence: TGTGCCATCAGTGAGACCCAAGGCACAGGGGAAACAGATACGCAGTATTTT. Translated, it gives CAISETQGTGETDTQYF.

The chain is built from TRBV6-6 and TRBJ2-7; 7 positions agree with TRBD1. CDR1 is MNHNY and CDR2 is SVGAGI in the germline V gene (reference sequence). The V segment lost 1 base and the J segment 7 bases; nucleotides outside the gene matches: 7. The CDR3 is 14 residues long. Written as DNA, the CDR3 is TGTGCCAGCAGTTACTGGCCAATCAGGGGGGAGCAGTACTTC. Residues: CASSYWPIRGEQYF.

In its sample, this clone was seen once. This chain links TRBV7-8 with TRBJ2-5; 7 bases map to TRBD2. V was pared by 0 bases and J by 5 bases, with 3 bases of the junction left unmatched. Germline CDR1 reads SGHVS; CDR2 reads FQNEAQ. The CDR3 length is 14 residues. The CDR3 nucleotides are TGTGCCAGCAGCTTAGCGGGGGGGATGGAGACCCAGTACTTC. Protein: CASSLAGGMETQYF.

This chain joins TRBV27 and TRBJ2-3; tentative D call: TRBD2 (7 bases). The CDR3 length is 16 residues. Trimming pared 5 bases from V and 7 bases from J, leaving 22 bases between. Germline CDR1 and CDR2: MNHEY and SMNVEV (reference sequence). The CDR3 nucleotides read TGTGCCAGCAGTAGGGGGGGCGGGAGCGCCGGATATACGCAGTATTTT. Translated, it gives CASSRGGGSAGYTQYF.

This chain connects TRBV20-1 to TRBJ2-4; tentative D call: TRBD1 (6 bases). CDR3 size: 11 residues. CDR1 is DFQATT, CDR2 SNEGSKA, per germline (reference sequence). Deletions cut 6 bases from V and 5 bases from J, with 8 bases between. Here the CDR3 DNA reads TGCAGTGCAGGACAGCAAAACATTCAGTACTTC. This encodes CSAGQQNIQYF.

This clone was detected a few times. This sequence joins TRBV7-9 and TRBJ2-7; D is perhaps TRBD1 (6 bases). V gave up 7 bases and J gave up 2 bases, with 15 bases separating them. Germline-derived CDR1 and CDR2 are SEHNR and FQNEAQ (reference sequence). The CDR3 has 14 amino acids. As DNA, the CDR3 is TGTGCCAGCAAAGCGATCAGGGGCCCCTACGAGCAGTACTTC. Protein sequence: CASKAIRGPYEQYF.

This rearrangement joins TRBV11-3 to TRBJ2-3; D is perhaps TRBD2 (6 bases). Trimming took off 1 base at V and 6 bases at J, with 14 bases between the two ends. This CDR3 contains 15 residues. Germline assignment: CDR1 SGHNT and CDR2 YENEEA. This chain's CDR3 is CASSLGLSGSDTQYF. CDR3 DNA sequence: TGTGCCAGCAGCTTAGGACTTAGCGGTTCTGATACGCAGTATTTT.

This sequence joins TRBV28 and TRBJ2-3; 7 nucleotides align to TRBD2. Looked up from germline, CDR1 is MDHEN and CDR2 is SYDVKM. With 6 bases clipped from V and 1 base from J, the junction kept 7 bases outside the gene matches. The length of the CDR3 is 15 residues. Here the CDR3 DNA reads TGTGCCAGCAGGTCGGGAGGAGGAGGCACAGATACGCAGTATTTT. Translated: CASRSGGGGTDTQYF.

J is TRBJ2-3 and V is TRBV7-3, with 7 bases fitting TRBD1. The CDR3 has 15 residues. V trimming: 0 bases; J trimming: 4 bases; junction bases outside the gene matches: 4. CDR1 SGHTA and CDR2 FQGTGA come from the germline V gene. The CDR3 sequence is CASSLTGQVADTQYF. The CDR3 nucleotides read TGTGCCAGCAGCTTAACTGGACAGGTAGCAGATACGCAGTATTTT. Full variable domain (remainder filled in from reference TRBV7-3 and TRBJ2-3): GAGVSQTPSNKVTEKGKYVELRCDPISGHTALYWYRQSLGQGPEFLIYFQGTGAADDSGLPNDRFFAVRPEGSVSTLKIQRTERGDSAVYLCASSLTGQVADTQYFGPGTRLTVL.

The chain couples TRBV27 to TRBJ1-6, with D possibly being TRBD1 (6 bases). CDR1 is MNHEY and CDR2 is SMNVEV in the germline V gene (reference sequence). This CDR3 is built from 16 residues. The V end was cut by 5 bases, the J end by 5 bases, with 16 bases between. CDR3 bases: TGTGCCAGCAGTCCAAGGACAGAATATCATAATTCACCCCTCCACTTT. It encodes CASSPRTEYHNSPLHF.

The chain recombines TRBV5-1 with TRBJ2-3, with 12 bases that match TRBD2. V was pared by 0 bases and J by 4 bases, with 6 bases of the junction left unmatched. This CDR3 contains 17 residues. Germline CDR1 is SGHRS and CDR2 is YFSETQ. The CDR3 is CASSLVLAGGPSDTQYF. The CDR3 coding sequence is TGCGCCAGCAGCTTGGTCCTAGCGGGAGGGCCTTCAGATACGCAGTATTTT.

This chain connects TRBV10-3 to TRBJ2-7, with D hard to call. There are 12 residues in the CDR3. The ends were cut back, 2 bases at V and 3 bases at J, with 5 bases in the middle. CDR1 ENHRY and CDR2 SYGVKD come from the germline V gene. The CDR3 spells CAISELRYEQYF. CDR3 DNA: TGTGCCATCAGTGAGCTGCGCTACGAGCAGTACTTC.

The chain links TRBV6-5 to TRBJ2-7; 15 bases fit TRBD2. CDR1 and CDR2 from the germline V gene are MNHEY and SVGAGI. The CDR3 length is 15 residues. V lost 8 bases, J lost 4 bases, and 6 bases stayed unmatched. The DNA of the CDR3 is TGTGCCAGCCGGAGGACTAGCGGGAGGGGGTACGAGCAGTACTTC. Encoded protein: CASRRTSGRGYEQYF.

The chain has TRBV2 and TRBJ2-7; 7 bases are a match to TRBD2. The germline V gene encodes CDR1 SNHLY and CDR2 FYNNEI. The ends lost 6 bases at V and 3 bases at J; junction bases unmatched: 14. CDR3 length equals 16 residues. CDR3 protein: CASRGLADPPGYEQYF. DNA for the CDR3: TGTGCCAGCAGAGGCCTAGCGGACCCCCCAGGCTACGAGCAGTACTTC.

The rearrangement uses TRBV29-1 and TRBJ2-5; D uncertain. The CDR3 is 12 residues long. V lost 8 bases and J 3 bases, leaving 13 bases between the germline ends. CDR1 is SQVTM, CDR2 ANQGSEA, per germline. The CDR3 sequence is CSSHGVKETQYF. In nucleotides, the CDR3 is TGCAGCTCTCACGGCGTAAAAGAGACCCAGTACTTC.

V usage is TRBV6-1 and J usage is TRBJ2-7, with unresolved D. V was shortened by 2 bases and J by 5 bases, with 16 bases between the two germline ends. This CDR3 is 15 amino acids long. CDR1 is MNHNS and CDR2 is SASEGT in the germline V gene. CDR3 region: CASSEIQTLLNEQYF. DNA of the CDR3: TGTGCCAGCAGTGAAATACAGACGCTTCTGAACGAGCAGTACTTC.